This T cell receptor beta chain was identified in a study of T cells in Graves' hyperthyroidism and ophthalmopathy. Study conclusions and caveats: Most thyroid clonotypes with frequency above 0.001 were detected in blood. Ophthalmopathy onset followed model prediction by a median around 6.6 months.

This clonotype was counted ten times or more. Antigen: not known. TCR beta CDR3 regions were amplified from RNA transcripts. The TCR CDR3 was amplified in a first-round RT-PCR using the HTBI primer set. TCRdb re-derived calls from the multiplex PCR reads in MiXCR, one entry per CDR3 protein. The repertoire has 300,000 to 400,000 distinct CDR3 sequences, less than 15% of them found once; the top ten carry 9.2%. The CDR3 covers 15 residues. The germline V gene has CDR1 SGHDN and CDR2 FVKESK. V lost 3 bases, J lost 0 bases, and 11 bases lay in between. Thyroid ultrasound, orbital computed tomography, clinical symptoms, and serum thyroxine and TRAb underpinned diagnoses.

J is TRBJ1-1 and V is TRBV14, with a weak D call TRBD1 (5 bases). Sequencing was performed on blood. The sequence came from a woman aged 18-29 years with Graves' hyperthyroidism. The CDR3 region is CASSHSWGMNTEAFF. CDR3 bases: TGTGCCAGCAGCCACTCCTGGGGCATGAACACTGAAGCTTTCTTT.